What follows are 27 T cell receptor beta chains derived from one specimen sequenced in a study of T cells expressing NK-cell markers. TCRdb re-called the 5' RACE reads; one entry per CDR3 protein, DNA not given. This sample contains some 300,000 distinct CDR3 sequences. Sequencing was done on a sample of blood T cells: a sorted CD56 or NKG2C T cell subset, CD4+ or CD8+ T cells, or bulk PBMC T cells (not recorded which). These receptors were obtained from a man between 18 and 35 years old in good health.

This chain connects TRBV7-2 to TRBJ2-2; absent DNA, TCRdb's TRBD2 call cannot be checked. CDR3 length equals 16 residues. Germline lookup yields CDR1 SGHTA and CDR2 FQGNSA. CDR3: CASGRDGLSSNGELFF.

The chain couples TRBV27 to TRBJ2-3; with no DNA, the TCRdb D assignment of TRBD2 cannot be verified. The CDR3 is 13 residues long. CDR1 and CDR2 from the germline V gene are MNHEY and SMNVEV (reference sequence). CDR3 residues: CAESGSGTDTQYF.

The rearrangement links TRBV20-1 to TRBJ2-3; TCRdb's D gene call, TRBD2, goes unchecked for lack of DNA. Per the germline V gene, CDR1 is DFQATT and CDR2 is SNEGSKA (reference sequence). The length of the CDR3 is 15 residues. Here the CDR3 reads CSAPGLELSTDTQYF.

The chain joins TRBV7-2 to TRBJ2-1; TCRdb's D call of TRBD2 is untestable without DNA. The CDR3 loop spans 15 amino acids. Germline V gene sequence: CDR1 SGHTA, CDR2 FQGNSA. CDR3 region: CASSLELAEYNEQFF.

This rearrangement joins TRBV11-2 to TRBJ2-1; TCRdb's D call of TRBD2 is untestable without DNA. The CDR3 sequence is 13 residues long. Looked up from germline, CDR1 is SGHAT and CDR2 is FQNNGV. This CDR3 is CASKRAGVVEQFF.

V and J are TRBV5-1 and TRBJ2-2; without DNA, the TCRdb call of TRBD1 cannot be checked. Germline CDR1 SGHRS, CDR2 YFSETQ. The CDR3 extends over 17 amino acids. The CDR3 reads CASSVRTGGGDTGELFF.

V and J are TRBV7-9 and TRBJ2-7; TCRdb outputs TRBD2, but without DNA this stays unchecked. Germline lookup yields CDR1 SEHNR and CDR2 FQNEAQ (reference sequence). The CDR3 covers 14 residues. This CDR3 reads CASSFSGGRYEQYF.

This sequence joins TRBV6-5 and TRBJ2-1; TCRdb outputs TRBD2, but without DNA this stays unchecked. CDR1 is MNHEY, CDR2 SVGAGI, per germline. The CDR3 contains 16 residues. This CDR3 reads CASSLRLAGTYNEQFF.

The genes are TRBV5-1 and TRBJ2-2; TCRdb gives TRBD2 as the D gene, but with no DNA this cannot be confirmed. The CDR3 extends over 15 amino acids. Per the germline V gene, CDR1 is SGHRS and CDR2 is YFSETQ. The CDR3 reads CASSTLAGAFGELFF.

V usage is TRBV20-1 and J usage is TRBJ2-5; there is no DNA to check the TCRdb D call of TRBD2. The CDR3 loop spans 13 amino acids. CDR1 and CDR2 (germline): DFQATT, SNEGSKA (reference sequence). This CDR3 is CSAAGLPQETQYF.

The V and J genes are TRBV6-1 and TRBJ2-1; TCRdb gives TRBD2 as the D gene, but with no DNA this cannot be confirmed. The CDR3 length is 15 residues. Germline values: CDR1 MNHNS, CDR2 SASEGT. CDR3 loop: CASISGTSSAAEQFF.

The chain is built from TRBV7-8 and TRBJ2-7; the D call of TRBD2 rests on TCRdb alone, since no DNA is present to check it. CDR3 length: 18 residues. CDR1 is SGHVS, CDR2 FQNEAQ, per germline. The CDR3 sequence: CASSLEGASGSFSPRQYF. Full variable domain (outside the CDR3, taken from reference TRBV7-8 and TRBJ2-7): GAGVSQSPRYKVAKRGQDVALRCDPISGHVSLFWYQQALGQGPEFLTYFQNEAQLDKSGLPSDRFFAERPEGSVSTLKIQRTQQEDSAVYLCASSLEGASGSFSPRQYFGPGTRLTVT.

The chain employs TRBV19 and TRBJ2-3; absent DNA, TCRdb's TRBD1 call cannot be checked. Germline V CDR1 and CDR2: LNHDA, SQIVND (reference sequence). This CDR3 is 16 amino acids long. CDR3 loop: CASSRRQGLGADTQYF.

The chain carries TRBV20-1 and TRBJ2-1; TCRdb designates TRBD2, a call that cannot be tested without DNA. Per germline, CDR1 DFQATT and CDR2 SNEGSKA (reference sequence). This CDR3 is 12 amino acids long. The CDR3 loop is CSARLAGYEQFF.

CDR3 sequence reads: CSAPNRAGGPYEQYF. This chain connects TRBV20-1 to TRBJ2-7; TCRdb returns TRBD2, unconfirmable since there is no DNA. Germline V gene lookup returns CDR1 DFQATT and CDR2 SNEGSKA (reference sequence). The CDR3 loop spans 15 amino acids.

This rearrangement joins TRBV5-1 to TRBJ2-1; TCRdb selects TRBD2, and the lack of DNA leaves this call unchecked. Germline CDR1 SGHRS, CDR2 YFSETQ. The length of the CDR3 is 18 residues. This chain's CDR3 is CASSWTRLAGGRNAEQFF.

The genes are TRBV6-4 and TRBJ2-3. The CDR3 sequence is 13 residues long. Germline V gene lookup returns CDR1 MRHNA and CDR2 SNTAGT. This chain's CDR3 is CASSDLSTDTQYF.

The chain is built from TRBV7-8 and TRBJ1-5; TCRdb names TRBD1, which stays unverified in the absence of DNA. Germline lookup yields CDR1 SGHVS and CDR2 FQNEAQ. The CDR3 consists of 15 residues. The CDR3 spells CASSPKTGFNQPQHF.

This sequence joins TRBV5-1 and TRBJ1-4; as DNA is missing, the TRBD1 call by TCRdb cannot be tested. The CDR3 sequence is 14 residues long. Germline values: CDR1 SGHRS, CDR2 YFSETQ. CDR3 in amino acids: CASSFRGGGEKLFF.

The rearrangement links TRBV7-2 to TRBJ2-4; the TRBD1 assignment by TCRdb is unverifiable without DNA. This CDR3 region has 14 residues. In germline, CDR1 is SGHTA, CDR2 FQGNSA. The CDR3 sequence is CASSSPRTQNIQYF. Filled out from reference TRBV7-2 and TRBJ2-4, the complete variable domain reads GAGVSQSPSNKVTEKGKDVELRCDPISGHTALYWYRQSLGQGLEFLIYFQGNSAPDKSGLPSDRFSAERTGGSVSTLTIQRTQQEDSAVYLCASSSPRTQNIQYFGAGTRLSVL.

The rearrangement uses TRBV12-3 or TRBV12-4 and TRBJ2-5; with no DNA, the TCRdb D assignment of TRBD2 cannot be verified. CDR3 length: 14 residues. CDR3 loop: CASSFGGSVETQYF.

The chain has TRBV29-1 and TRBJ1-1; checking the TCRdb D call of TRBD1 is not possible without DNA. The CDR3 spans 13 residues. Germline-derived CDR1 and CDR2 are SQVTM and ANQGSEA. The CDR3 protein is CSVSSGDRTEAFF.

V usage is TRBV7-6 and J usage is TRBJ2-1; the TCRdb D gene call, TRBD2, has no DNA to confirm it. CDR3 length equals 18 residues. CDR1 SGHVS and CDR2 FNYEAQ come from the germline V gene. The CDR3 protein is CASSLAWVAGVEGYEQFF. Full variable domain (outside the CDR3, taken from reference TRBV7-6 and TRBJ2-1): GAGVSQSPRYKVTKRGQDVALRCDPISGHVSLYWYRQALGQGPEFLTYFNYEAQQDKSGLPNDRFSAERPEGSISTLTIQRTEQRDSAMYRCASSLAWVAGVEGYEQFFGPGTRLTVL.

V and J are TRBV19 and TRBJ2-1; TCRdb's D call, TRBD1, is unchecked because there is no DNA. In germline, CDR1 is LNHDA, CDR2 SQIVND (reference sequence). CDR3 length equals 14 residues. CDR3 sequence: CASSTGDSHNEQFF.

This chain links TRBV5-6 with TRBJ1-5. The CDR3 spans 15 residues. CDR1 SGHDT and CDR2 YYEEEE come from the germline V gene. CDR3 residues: CASSLFRGQNQPQHF.

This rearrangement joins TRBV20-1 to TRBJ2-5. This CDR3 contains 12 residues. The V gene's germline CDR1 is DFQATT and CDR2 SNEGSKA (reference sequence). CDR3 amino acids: CSAVGSLETQYF.

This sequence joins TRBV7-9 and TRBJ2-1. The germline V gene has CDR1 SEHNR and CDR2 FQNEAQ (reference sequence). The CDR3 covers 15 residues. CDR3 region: CASSFLGVSYNEQFF.